This T cell receptor (beta chain) was retrieved from a study of response to subunit inactivated influenza vaccine. V lost 2 bases to trimming and J lost 6 bases, with 7 bases between them. Germline V lookup: CDR1 MNHNY, CDR2 SVGAGI (reference sequence). The CDR3 has 13 amino acids. MiXCR, run by TCRdb on the RT-PCR reads, gives a single entry per CDR3 protein. This table holds around 200,000 distinct CDR3 sequences, about 10% found once. General study findings and limits: Each seasonal influenza vaccination recruits few new T cells, the authors suggested.

In regard to this clonotype: Antigen unknown.

The genes are TRBV6-6 and TRBJ1-4; no firm D call. Sequences were derived from non-naive T cells sorted from PBMCs, sampled on the day of vaccination. This sequence was found in a man in his fifties who received an inactivated influenza vaccine. CDR3 protein: CASSYHRDEKLFF. CDR3 DNA: TGTGCCAGCAGTTACCATCGCGATGAAAAACTGTTTTTT.